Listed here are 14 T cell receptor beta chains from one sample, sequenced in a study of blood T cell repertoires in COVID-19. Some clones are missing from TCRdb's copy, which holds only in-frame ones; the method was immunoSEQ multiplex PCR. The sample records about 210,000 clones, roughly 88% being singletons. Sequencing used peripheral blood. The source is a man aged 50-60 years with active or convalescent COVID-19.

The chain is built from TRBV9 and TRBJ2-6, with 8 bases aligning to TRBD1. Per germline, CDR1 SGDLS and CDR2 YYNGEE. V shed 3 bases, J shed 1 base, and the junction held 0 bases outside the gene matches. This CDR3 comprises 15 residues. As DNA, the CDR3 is TGTGCCAGCAGCGGACAGGGGTCTGGGGCCAACGTCCTGACTTTC. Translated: CASSGQGSGANVLTF. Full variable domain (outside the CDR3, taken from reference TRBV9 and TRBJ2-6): DSGVTQTPKHLITATGQRVTLRCSPRSGDLSVYWYQQSLDQGLQFLIQYYNGEERAKGNILERFSAQQFPDLHSELNLSSLELGDSALYFCASSGQGSGANVLTFGAGSRLTVL.

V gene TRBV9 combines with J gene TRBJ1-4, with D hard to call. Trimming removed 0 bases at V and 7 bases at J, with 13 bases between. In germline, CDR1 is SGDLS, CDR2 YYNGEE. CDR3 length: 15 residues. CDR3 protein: CASSVGRERVEKLFF. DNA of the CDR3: TGTGCCAGCAGCGTAGGGAGGGAAAGGGTTGAAAAACTGTTTTTT.

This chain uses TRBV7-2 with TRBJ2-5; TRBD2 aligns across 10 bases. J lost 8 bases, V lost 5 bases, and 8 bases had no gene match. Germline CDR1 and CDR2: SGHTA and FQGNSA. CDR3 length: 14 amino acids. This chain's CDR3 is CASSQRAGGSTQYF. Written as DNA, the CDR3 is TGTGCCAGCAGCCAGCGAGCGGGGGGGAGTACCCAGTACTTC.

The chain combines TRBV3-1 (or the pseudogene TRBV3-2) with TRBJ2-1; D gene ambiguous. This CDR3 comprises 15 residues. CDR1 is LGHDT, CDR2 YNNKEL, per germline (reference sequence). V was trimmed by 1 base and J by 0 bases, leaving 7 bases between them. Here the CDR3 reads CASSQGAVSYNEQFF. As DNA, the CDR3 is TGTGCCAGCAGCCAAGGAGCTGTCTCCTACAATGAGCAGTTCTTC.

The CDR3 nucleotides are TGTGCCAGCTCACCACGGGGGCAGGACACTGAAGCTTTCTTT. Encoded protein: CASSPRGQDTEAFF. The chain has TRBV18 and TRBJ1-1; D perhaps matches TRBD1 (6 bases). Looked up from germline, CDR1 is KGHSH and CDR2 is LQKENI. The CDR3 is 14 amino acids. The V gene lost 1 base and the J gene lost 3 bases, with 9 bases spanning the gap.

DNA for the CDR3: TGTGCCAGCTCACCAACGACAGGGGCGGGGAACACCGGGGAGCTGTTTTTT. It is translated as CASSPTTGAGNTGELFF. The rearrangement links TRBV18 to TRBJ2-2; 8 bases match TRBD1. CDR3 size: 17 residues. Germline trimming cut 2 bases from V and 1 base from J; bases unmatched to any gene: 6. The germline V gene has CDR1 KGHSH and CDR2 LQKENI.

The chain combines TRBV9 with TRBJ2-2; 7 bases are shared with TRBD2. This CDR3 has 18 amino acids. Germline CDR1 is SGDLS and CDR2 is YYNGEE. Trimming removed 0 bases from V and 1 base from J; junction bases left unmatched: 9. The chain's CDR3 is CASSVVGWLAENTGELFF. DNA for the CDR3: TGTGCCAGCAGCGTAGTAGGGTGGCTAGCGGAGAACACCGGGGAGCTGTTTTTT.

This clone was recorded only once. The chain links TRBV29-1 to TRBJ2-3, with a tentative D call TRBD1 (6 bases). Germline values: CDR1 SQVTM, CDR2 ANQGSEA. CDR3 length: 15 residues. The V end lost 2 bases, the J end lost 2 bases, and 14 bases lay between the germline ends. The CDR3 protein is CSVEFTPGATDTQYF. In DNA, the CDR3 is TGCAGCGTTGAATTTACGCCAGGGGCCACAGATACGCAGTATTTT.

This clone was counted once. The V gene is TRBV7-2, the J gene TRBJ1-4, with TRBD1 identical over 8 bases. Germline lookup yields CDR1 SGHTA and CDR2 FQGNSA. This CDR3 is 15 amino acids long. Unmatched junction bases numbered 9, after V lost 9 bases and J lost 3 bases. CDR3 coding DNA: TGTGCCAGTAGGCAGGGGGCGCGGGCTAATGAAAAACTGTTTTTT. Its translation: CASRQGARANEKLFF.

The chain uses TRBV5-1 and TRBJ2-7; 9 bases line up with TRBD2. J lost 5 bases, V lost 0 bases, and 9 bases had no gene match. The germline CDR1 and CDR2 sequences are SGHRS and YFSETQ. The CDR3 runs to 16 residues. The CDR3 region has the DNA TGCGCCAGCAGCTTGGAACCTCTAGCGGGATACAACGAGCAGTACTTC. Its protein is CASSLEPLAGYNEQYF.

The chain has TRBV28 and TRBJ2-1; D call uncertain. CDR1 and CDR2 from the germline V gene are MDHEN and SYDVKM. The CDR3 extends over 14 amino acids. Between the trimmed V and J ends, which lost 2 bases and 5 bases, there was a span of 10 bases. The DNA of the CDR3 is TGTGCCAGCAGTTTAGCGAAAGCCGACAATGAGCAGTTCTTC. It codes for CASSLAKADNEQFF.

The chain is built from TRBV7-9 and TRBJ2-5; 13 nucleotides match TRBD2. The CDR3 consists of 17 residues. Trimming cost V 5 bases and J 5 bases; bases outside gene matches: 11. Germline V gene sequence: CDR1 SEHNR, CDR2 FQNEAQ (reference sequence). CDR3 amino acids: CASSPGTSGTLGETQYF. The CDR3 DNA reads TGTGCCAGCAGCCCCGGGACTAGCGGGACGCTGGGGGAGACCCAGTACTTC.

As DNA, the CDR3 is TGTGCCAGCAGCTTACCAGGGGGCCCCTCTGGAAACACCATATATTTT. Protein: CASSLPGGPSGNTIYF. The chain has TRBV7-2 and TRBJ1-3; 8 bases are a match to TRBD1. Germline V gene lookup returns CDR1 SGHTA and CDR2 FQGNSA. The CDR3 has 16 amino acids. The V and J ends lost 2 bases and 0 bases, in that order; junction bases with no gene match: 3.

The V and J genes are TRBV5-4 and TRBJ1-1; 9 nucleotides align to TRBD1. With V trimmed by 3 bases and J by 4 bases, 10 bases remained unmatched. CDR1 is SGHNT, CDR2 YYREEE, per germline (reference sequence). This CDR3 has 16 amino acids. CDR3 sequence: CASSSPRGTGTTEAFF. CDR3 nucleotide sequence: TGTGCCAGCAGCTCGCCCCGCGGGACAGGGACCACTGAAGCTTTCTTT.